These T cell receptor beta chains were read from a single sample in a study of blood T cell repertoires in COVID-19. Sequencing was performed with immunoSEQ multiplex PCR; in TCRdb, only in-frame clones are kept and a portion is missing. The profile shows over 250,000 clones, approximately 86% of them singletons. The material sequenced was PBMCs or T cells enriched from blood (not recorded which). These receptors were taken from a woman in her late teens or twenties who had recovered from COVID-19. Both conserved end residues are part of each CDR3. The D gene is left open where the match is weak. Rows may omit the clone size; those that give it use once, few, many or a size class.

d_gene: TRBD1; j_gene: TRBJ2-7; v_gene: TRBV4-2; abundance: .; CDR3nt: TGTGCCAGCAGCCAATTAACCACGGGACAGGGTTCCTACGAGCAGTACTTC; CDR3aa: CASSQLTTGQGSYEQYF
d_gene: .; j_gene: TRBJ1-2; v_gene: TRBV25-1; abundance: once; CDR3nt: TGTGCCAGCAGTGTTTCTGTGTGGGAGTACTCTAGGACTGGCTACACCTTC; CDR3aa: CASSVSVWEYSRTGYTF
d_gene: TRBD1; j_gene: TRBJ1-1; v_gene: TRBV6-5; abundance: .; CDR3nt: TGTGCCAGCAGTTACTCTGGGACAGGGCATACTGAAGCTTTCTTT; CDR3aa: CASSYSGTGHTEAFF
d_gene: TRBD2; j_gene: TRBJ2-3; v_gene: TRBV7-3; abundance: .; CDR3nt: TGTGCCAGCAGTTTTTTAGCGGGACTGGCCACAGATACGCAGTATTTT; CDR3aa: CASSFLAGLATDTQYF
d_gene: TRBD1; j_gene: TRBJ1-1; v_gene: TRBV6-5; abundance: .; CDR3nt: TGTGCCAGCAGATTGGGACAGCCGAACACTGAAGCTTTCTTT; CDR3aa: CASRLGQPNTEAFF
d_gene: TRBD2; j_gene: TRBJ2-2; v_gene: TRBV27; abundance: .; CDR3nt: TGTGCCAGCAGTTTTGTACTAGCGAGCGGGGAGCTGTTTTTT; CDR3aa: CASSFVLASGELFF
d_gene: .; j_gene: TRBJ1-6; v_gene: TRBV11-2; abundance: .; CDR3nt: TGTGCCAGCAGCTTAGAGTATGATTCACCCCTCCACTTT; CDR3aa: CASSLEYDSPLHF
d_gene: TRBD1; j_gene: TRBJ2-7; v_gene: TRBV5-1; abundance: .; CDR3nt: TGCGCCAGCGAAAGGACAGGGAGCTCCTACGAGCAGTACTTC; CDR3aa: CASERTGSSYEQYF
d_gene: TRBD2; j_gene: TRBJ2-1; v_gene: TRBV4-2; abundance: .; CDR3nt: TGTGCCAGCAGCCAAGGACTAGCGGGTAGCCCCCCGGCCTACAATGAGCAGTTCTTC; CDR3aa: CASSQGLAGSPPAYNEQFF
d_gene: TRBD2; j_gene: TRBJ2-3; v_gene: TRBV7-2; abundance: .; CDR3nt: TGTGCCAGCAGCTTAGAGGCTAGCGGGAGCACAGATACGCAGTATTTT; CDR3aa: CASSLEASGSTDTQYF
d_gene: TRBD1; j_gene: TRBJ2-7; v_gene: TRBV9; abundance: .; CDR3nt: TGTGCCAGCAGCGTAGCAGGGGGCGATTCCTACGAGCAGTACTTC; CDR3aa: CASSVAGGDSYEQYF
d_gene: TRBD2; j_gene: TRBJ2-1; v_gene: TRBV14; abundance: once; CDR3nt: TGTGCCAGCAGCGACGGGACTAGCGCCTTCGATGAGCAGTTCTTC; CDR3aa: CASSDGTSAFDEQFF
d_gene: .; j_gene: TRBJ1-1; v_gene: TRBV5-5; abundance: .; CDR3nt: TGTGCCAGCAGCTTGGCGGGTTACATGAACACTGAAGCTTTCTTT; CDR3aa: CASSLAGYMNTEAFF
d_gene: TRBD2; j_gene: TRBJ2-1; v_gene: TRBV7-2; abundance: .; CDR3nt: TGTGCCAGCAGCATACTCTGGGGGGGATACAATGAGCAGTTCTTC; CDR3aa: CASSILWGGYNEQFF
d_gene: .; j_gene: TRBJ2-1; v_gene: TRBV7-9; abundance: .; CDR3nt: TGTGCCAGCAGCTTAGACTCCGGGGGACCCTACAATGAGCAGTTCTTC; CDR3aa: CASSLDSGGPYNEQFF
d_gene: .; j_gene: TRBJ1-1; v_gene: TRBV10-3; abundance: .; CDR3nt: TGTGCCATAAAAGCGGCTAAGAACACTGAAGCTTTCTTT; CDR3aa: CAIKAAKNTEAFF
d_gene: TRBD1; j_gene: TRBJ2-1; v_gene: TRBV6-2/TRBV6-3; abundance: .; CDR3nt: TGTGCCAGCAGCCGTCCCGGGACAGGGCGGGATGAGCAGTTCTTC; CDR3aa: CASSRPGTGRDEQFF
d_gene: TRBD1; j_gene: TRBJ1-3; v_gene: TRBV5-1; abundance: once; CDR3nt: TGCGCCAGCAGCTTGACCCCTCAGATATACAGGGGTGGAAACACCATATATTTT; CDR3aa: CASSLTPQIYRGGNTIYF
d_gene: TRBD1; j_gene: TRBJ2-7; v_gene: TRBV6-5; abundance: .; CDR3nt: TGTGCCAGCAGCGTTACCGGGACAGGGACCTACGAGCAGTACTTC; CDR3aa: CASSVTGTGTYEQYF
d_gene: TRBD2; j_gene: TRBJ2-7; v_gene: TRBV9; abundance: .; CDR3nt: TGTGCCAGCAGCGTAGGGATGACTAGCGGGCTTTCCTACGAGCAGTACTTC; CDR3aa: CASSVGMTSGLSYEQYF
d_gene: TRBD2; j_gene: TRBJ2-1; v_gene: TRBV10-3; abundance: .; CDR3nt: TGTGCCATCAGTGATCCGGGACTAGCGGGAGCTGAGCAGTTCTTC; CDR3aa: CAISDPGLAGAEQFF
d_gene: .; j_gene: TRBJ1-1; v_gene: TRBV5-1; abundance: .; CDR3nt: TGCGCCAGCAGCGCCCTTGGAGTCACTGAAGCTTTCTTT; CDR3aa: CASSALGVTEAFF
d_gene: TRBD1; j_gene: TRBJ1-2; v_gene: TRBV6-4; abundance: once; CDR3nt: TGTGCCAGCAGAGCAAATCGGGGACAGTGGCGAAACTATGGCTACACCTTC; CDR3aa: CASRANRGQWRNYGYTF
d_gene: .; j_gene: TRBJ1-5; v_gene: TRBV4-3; abundance: .; CDR3nt: TGCGCCAGCAGCCAAGCGGTGGACAGTTCTCAGCCCCAGCATTTT; CDR3aa: CASSQAVDSSQPQHF
d_gene: .; j_gene: TRBJ1-2; v_gene: TRBV28; abundance: .; CDR3nt: TGTGCCAGCAGTTTACGCACGGGGAGGCCTGGCTACACCTTC; CDR3aa: CASSLRTGRPGYTF
d_gene: .; j_gene: TRBJ1-6; v_gene: TRBV14; abundance: .; CDR3nt: TGTGCCAGCAGCCAAGTAACAGAAAATTCACCCCTCCACTTT; CDR3aa: CASSQVTENSPLHF
d_gene: TRBD1; j_gene: TRBJ2-5; v_gene: TRBV5-1; abundance: .; CDR3nt: TGCGCCAGCAGCTCGGACAGGGCGGAAGAGACCCAGTACTTC; CDR3aa: CASSSDRAEETQYF
d_gene: TRBD1; j_gene: TRBJ1-2; v_gene: TRBV10-3; abundance: few; CDR3nt: TGTGCCGGCGGGACAGCACGGTATGGCTACACCTTC; CDR3aa: CAGGTARYGYTF
d_gene: TRBD1; j_gene: TRBJ1-4; v_gene: TRBV28; abundance: .; CDR3nt: TGTGCCAGCAGTTTAACATTCACAGGGGTGGAAAAACTGTTTTTT; CDR3aa: CASSLTFTGVEKLFF
d_gene: .; j_gene: TRBJ2-5; v_gene: TRBV5-4; abundance: .; CDR3nt: TGTGCCAGCAGCTTGGCGGGTTTCGAGACCCAGTACTTC; CDR3aa: CASSLAGFETQYF
d_gene: .; j_gene: TRBJ2-7; v_gene: TRBV4-1; abundance: .; CDR3nt: TGCGCCAGCAGCCTGGGCCTACTAGGCGGCGAGCAGTACTTC; CDR3aa: CASSLGLLGGEQYF
d_gene: .; j_gene: TRBJ2-1; v_gene: TRBV4-1; abundance: .; CDR3nt: TGCGCCAGCAGCCAACATTCTGTTAGCGGCAATGAGCAGTTCTTC; CDR3aa: CASSQHSVSGNEQFF
d_gene: TRBD1; j_gene: TRBJ1-2; v_gene: TRBV5-1; abundance: .; CDR3nt: TGCGCCAGCAGCTTGACCGGACAGGGTAGCGGCTACACCTTC; CDR3aa: CASSLTGQGSGYTF
d_gene: .; j_gene: TRBJ1-3; v_gene: TRBV19; abundance: .; CDR3nt: TGTGCCAGTAGGGAAACAGGAGCTGGAAACACCATATATTTT; CDR3aa: CASRETGAGNTIYF
d_gene: .; j_gene: TRBJ1-4; v_gene: TRBV19; abundance: .; CDR3nt: TGTGCCAGTAGCCAGGACAGCTCTGAAAAACTGTTTTTT; CDR3aa: CASSQDSSEKLFF
d_gene: TRBD2; j_gene: TRBJ2-1; v_gene: TRBV19; abundance: .; CDR3nt: TGTGCCAGTATGGGCGGGGGGGCCTTTTATGAGCAGTTCTTC; CDR3aa: CASMGGGAFYEQFF
d_gene: .; j_gene: TRBJ1-5; v_gene: TRBV2; abundance: .; CDR3nt: TGTGCCAGCAGGGAGATTGTGAATCAGCCCCAGCATTTT; CDR3aa: CASREIVNQPQHF
d_gene: TRBD2; j_gene: TRBJ2-3; v_gene: TRBV10-3; abundance: few; CDR3nt: TGTGCCATCAGTGAGGGGGGTAGCGGGATGAGCCCAGATACGCAGTATTTT; CDR3aa: CAISEGGSGMSPDTQYF
d_gene: .; j_gene: TRBJ1-5; v_gene: TRBV7-6; abundance: .; CDR3nt: TGTGCCAGCAGCTTAGGCCCTATTGTTTCCAATCAGCCCCAGCATTTT; CDR3aa: CASSLGPIVSNQPQHF
d_gene: TRBD1; j_gene: TRBJ1-2; v_gene: TRBV5-6; abundance: .; CDR3nt: TGTGCCAGCAGCTCGGGACAGAGCTATGGCTACACCTTC; CDR3aa: CASSSGQSYGYTF
d_gene: TRBD1; j_gene: TRBJ1-5; v_gene: TRBV24-1; abundance: .; CDR3nt: TGTGCCACCAGTGATACCACAACAGGGGGCAATCAGCCCCAGCATTTT; CDR3aa: CATSDTTTGGNQPQHF
d_gene: .; j_gene: TRBJ2-1; v_gene: TRBV2; abundance: .; CDR3nt: TGTGCCAGAGAGGAGGTACAGGGTAATGAGCAGTTCTTC; CDR3aa: CAREEVQGNEQFF